This is a list of T cell receptor beta chains from one sample in a study of cytomegalovirus exposure and HLA in healthy donors. Libraries were prepared by immunoSEQ multiplex PCR; TCRdb keeps only in-frame clonotypes and omits some of them. This sample yields about 170,000 clones, of which roughly 80% are seen a single time; roughly 2% belongs to the top ten. Material for sequencing was PBMCs. These receptors were obtained from a female donor in good health and CMV-seronegative. CDR3s include the opening cysteine and the closing phenylalanine or tryptophan. The D gene is left open where the match is weak. The size field is filled for only some rows; it gives once, few, many or a size class.

CDR3 DNA: TGTGCCTGGACCCCACGGAGGGGTTTTCAGGGGACAGGGAGTAATGAAGCTTTCTTT
CDR3 protein: CAWTPRRGFQGTGSNEAFF
clone size: few
D gene: TRBD1
J gene: TRBJ1-1
V gene: TRBV30
CDR3 length: 19

CDR3 DNA: TGCGCCAGCAGCTTTGGCCAGGACACTGAAGCTTTCTTT
CDR3 protein: CASSFGQDTEAFF
clone size: -
D gene: -
J gene: TRBJ1-1
V gene: TRBV5-1
CDR3 length: 13

CDR3 DNA: TGTGCCAGCAGTCTTCGTGGGGGCGCATTGAACACTGAAGCTTTCTTT
CDR3 protein: CASSLRGGALNTEAFF
clone size: -
D gene: -
J gene: TRBJ1-1
V gene: TRBV5-5
CDR3 length: 16

CDR3 DNA: TGTGCCAGCAGCTTGGAGCCAGGGGCCGAGAATGGCTACACCTTC
CDR3 protein: CASSLEPGAENGYTF
clone size: -
D gene: -
J gene: TRBJ1-2
V gene: TRBV11-1
CDR3 length: 15

CDR3 DNA: TGTGCCAGCAGCTTGGATGTAGTCCAGCCCCAGCATTTT
CDR3 protein: CASSLDVVQPQHF
clone size: -
D gene: -
J gene: TRBJ1-5
V gene: TRBV5-5
CDR3 length: 13

CDR3 DNA: TGCGCCAGCAGCCAAATAGATTTGGGGCTAGCGGGAGCCAATGAGCAGTTCTTC
CDR3 protein: CASSQIDLGLAGANEQFF
clone size: -
D gene: TRBD2
J gene: TRBJ2-1
V gene: TRBV4-1
CDR3 length: 18

CDR3 DNA: TGCACCAGCAGCCCCTACCGCCGGGACAGCAACTATGGCTACACCTTC
CDR3 protein: CTSSPYRRDSNYGYTF
clone size: few
D gene: -
J gene: TRBJ1-2
V gene: TRBV1
CDR3 length: 16

CDR3 DNA: TGTGCTAGTGGTTTATCAGGACGGAGGTATGGCTACACCTTC
CDR3 protein: CASGLSGRRYGYTF
clone size: once
D gene: -
J gene: TRBJ1-2
V gene: TRBV12-5
CDR3 length: 14

CDR3 DNA: TGTGCCAGCAGCTTACGCAGCGTGTACTCCTACGAGCAGTACTTC
CDR3 protein: CASSLRSVYSYEQYF
clone size: -
D gene: -
J gene: TRBJ2-7
V gene: TRBV7-2
CDR3 length: 15

CDR3 DNA: TGTGCCAGCAGCTTATCGACAGGGAGCTTCGGTGAAAAACTGTTTTTT
CDR3 protein: CASSLSTGSFGEKLFF
clone size: -
D gene: TRBD1
J gene: TRBJ1-4
V gene: TRBV7-9
CDR3 length: 16

CDR3 DNA: TGTGCCAGCAGTTACTCGGCGGGGGTTACTAATGAAAAACTGTTTTTT
CDR3 protein: CASSYSAGVTNEKLFF
clone size: -
D gene: -
J gene: TRBJ1-4
V gene: TRBV6-6
CDR3 length: 16

CDR3 DNA: TGTGCCAGTAGTATAGTAATAGGGGCCAATGAGCAGTTCTTC
CDR3 protein: CASSIVIGANEQFF
clone size: -
D gene: -
J gene: TRBJ2-1
V gene: TRBV19
CDR3 length: 14

CDR3 DNA: TGTGCCAGCAGCGGAGCGGGGGGGCCTAATGAGCAGTTCTTC
CDR3 protein: CASSGAGGPNEQFF
clone size: -
D gene: TRBD2
J gene: TRBJ2-1
V gene: TRBV2
CDR3 length: 14

CDR3 DNA: TGTGCCAGCAGCCTCTTAGCGGGAGTCTCCCACGAGCAGTACTTC
CDR3 protein: CASSLLAGVSHEQYF
clone size: -
D gene: TRBD2
J gene: TRBJ2-7
V gene: TRBV11-2
CDR3 length: 15